This TCR beta chain is from a study of blood T cell repertoires in COVID-19. This clone was seen just once. Symptom resolution, clearance, or two negative PCRs marked donors in Cohort 3 as recovered. TCRdb's table, derived via immunoSEQ multiplex PCR, lists solely in-frame clones and lacks some. This table has about 370,000 clones, 85% to 90% appearing once. There are 16 residues in the CDR3. V shed 6 bases, J shed 9 bases, and the junction held 19 bases outside the gene matches. CDR1 and CDR2 from the germline V gene are LGHDT and YNNKEL (reference sequence). The sequence derives from a man between 18 and 29 years old who had recovered from COVID-19. The specimen sequenced was PBMCs or T cells enriched from blood (not recorded which). The chain recombines TRBV3-1 (or the pseudogene TRBV3-2) with TRBJ2-7, with 8 nucleotides matching TRBD2. The CDR3 sequence is CASRQTWAQRELGQYF. The DNA of the CDR3 is TGTGCCAGCAGACAAACTTGGGCCCAGCGGGAGCTTGGGCAGTACTTC.